These 9 T cell receptor beta chains came from one sample sequenced in a study of Ad26.COV2.S vaccination and SARS-CoV-2 variants (dated by TCRdb to about 2021). The library relied on the immunoSEQ multiplex PCR assay. In its TCRdb copy, this immuneACCESS table keeps in-frame sequences only and misses some clones. Where compared with another copy, unresolved V genes explain less than half of these, and the others have no known cause. The table for this sample lists around 250,000 clones; about 83% of them were counted only once. Less than 3% of the sample is held by the ten biggest clonotypes. The treatment or condition label for this specimen denotes: roughly 18 received Ad26.COV2.S at low or high dose, single or two shots; several received placebo; per-sample allocation not given. Repertoires of vaccine and placebo recipients were sequenced from samples collected on day 63 after the first injection.

The sample here was peripheral blood, taken in a trial of Ad26.COV2.S vaccine versus placebo. These receptors were taken from a person aged 18-65 years who received the Ad26.COV2.S COVID-19 vaccine or a placebo.

This chain joins TRBV30 and TRBJ1-1, with D tentatively TRBD1 (5 bases). Germline-derived CDR1 and CDR2 are GTSNPN and SVGIG (reference sequence). CDR3 length: 11 amino acids. This chain's CDR3 is CALERGTEAFF. The CDR3 DNA reads TGTGCTTTGGAGAGGGGCACTGAAGCTTTCTTT.

The rearrangement uses TRBV6-6 and TRBJ1-3; weak D call: TRBD1 (5 bases). This CDR3 region has 14 residues. The V end was cut by 0 bases, the J end by 8 bases, with 11 bases between. Germline assignment: CDR1 MNHNY and CDR2 SVGAGI (reference sequence). The CDR3 sequence is CASSYSRQGDTIYF. The DNA for the CDR3 is TGTGCCAGCAGTTACTCGAGGCAGGGTGACACCATATATTTT.

The chain recombines TRBV20-1 with TRBJ2-1; tentative D call: TRBD1 (6 bases). Between the trimmed V and J ends, which lost 3 bases and 6 bases, there was a span of 12 bases. Germline CDR1 is DFQATT and CDR2 is SNEGSKA (reference sequence). The CDR3 loop spans 13 amino acids. The CDR3 DNA reads as TGCAGTGCTAGTCCCAGGGGAGTCAATGAGCAGTTCTTC. Its protein is CSASPRGVNEQFF.

This clone was recorded only once. V gene TRBV5-5 combines with J gene TRBJ2-3; 7 bases map to TRBD2. Germline loops: CDR1 SGHKS, CDR2 YYEKEE (reference sequence). Trimming at V came to 0 bases and at J to 3 bases, leaving 7 bases not matched to a gene. CDR3 length: 16 residues. CDR3 protein: CASSLGPGGRTDTQYF. The CDR3 nucleotides read TGTGCCAGCAGCTTGGGGCCGGGCGGGAGAACAGATACGCAGTATTTT.

J is TRBJ2-3 and V is TRBV5-1; D gene uncertain. Germline values: CDR1 SGHRS, CDR2 YFSETQ. The CDR3 covers 13 residues. Trimming pared 6 bases from V and 8 bases from J, leaving 16 bases between. CDR3 sequence (DNA): TGCGCCAGCACTTCCGGAACCACAAGTACGCAGTATTTT. It is translated as CASTSGTTSTQYF.

The chain joins TRBV4-3 to TRBJ2-7; no firm D call. Germline CDR1 reads LGHNA; CDR2 reads YSLEER. This CDR3 comprises 15 residues. Trimming shortened V by 1 base and J by 3 bases, and 13 bases separated the two germline ends. CDR3 residues: CASSQVLSGSYEQYF. The CDR3, as DNA: TGCGCCAGCAGCCAAGTTCTTTCCGGTAGCTACGAGCAGTACTTC.

The CDR3 coding sequence is TGTGCCAGCAGATTTAGCTCCTATAATTCACCCCTCCACTTT. Protein sequence: CASRFSSYNSPLHF. This chain uses TRBV27 with TRBJ1-6; no reliable D call. V lost 6 bases and J 0 bases, leaving 6 bases between the germline ends. The germline V gene has CDR1 MNHEY and CDR2 SMNVEV (reference sequence). The CDR3 extends over 14 amino acids.

CDR3 amino acids: CASSPAGTNYGYTF. The CDR3 DNA reads TGCGCCAGCAGCCCTGCGGGGACTAACTATGGCTACACCTTC. The V call is TRBV4-1, the J call TRBJ1-2; the D is unclear. V was clipped by 4 bases and J by 0 bases, with 9 bases between them. Germline CDR1 MGHRA, CDR2 YSYEKL. The CDR3 has 14 amino acids.

The V gene is TRBV14, the J gene TRBJ2-1; D gene uncertain. The V and J ends lost 1 base and 4 bases respectively, with 5 bases between them. The germline CDR1 and CDR2 sequences are SGHDN and FVKESK. The CDR3 sequence is 13 residues long. Written as DNA, the CDR3 is TGTGCCAGCAGCCAAGTAAGGTACAATGAGCAGTTCTTC. Translating it yields CASSQVRYNEQFF.